The 28 T cell receptor beta chains below come from one sample, sequenced in a study of blood T cell repertoires in COVID-19 (dated by TCRdb to the early 2020s). Library method: the immunoSEQ multiplex PCR assay. Entries here come from immuneACCESS through TCRdb and include only in-frame sequences with V and J called. Some clones fail to appear in such tables; in the studies checked, an unresolved V gene covers under half of the shortfall, and the cause of the remainder is unknown. The table for this sample lists around 330,000 clones; roughly nine tenths of them were counted only once. The biggest ten clones account for 5.2% of the sample. The sequencing sample was made of PBMCs or T cells enriched from blood (not recorded which). These receptors originate from a man in his 60s who had recovered from COVID-19.

The J gene is TRBJ2-1, the V gene TRBV20-1; 9 nucleotides agree with TRBD2. The CDR3 contains 14 residues. Germline V lookup: CDR1 DFQATT, CDR2 SNEGSKA (reference sequence). Unmatched junction bases numbered 5, after V lost 3 bases and J lost 5 bases. CDR3 sequence: CSASPGLADNEQFF. The CDR3 region has the DNA TGCAGTGCTAGTCCGGGACTAGCTGACAATGAGCAGTTCTTC.

The chain is built from TRBV24-1 and TRBJ1-6, with TRBD1 matching 9 bases. CDR1 is KGHDR, CDR2 SFDVKD, per germline. CDR3 length: 15 amino acids. J gave up 7 bases and V 5 bases, and 5 bases lay outside the gene matches. The CDR3 is CATSAGDRDNSPLHF. The CDR3, as DNA: TGTGCCACCAGTGCTGGGGACAGGGACAATTCACCCCTCCACTTT.

About this clone: Compared with germline, one end of the junction differs, possibly owing to a read error. This rearrangement joins TRBV7-7 to TRBJ2-7; D is possibly TRBD1 (5 bases). This CDR3 region has 15 residues. Germline V CDR1 and CDR2: SSHAT, FNYEAQ (reference sequence). CDR3 protein: CASSAPLQGPYEQYF. CDR3 nucleotide sequence: TGTGCTAGCAGCGCCCCCCTCCAGGGTCCCTACGAGCAGTACTTC.

The chain carries TRBV21-1 and TRBJ2-7; TRBD2, the D gene given by the table, was not confirmed from the DNA. TRBV21-1 is described as a pseudogene. This CDR3 is built from 15 residues. CDR3 bases: TGTGCCAGCAGCAAAGGAGCCGGGAACTCCTACGAGCAGTACTTC. Protein: CASSKGAGNSYEQYF.

The genes are TRBV28 and TRBJ1-4, with D possibly being TRBD1 (5 bases). V lost 1 base and J 10 bases, leaving 16 bases between the germline ends. CDR3 length: 15 residues. Germline V CDR1 and CDR2: MDHEN, SYDVKM. The CDR3 spells CASSLLMDARGKLFF. For the CDR3, the DNA is TGTGCCAGCAGTTTATTAATGGACGCAAGGGGAAAACTGTTTTTT. Full variable domain (missing parts from reference TRBV28 and TRBJ1-4): DVKVTQSSRYLVKRTGEKVFLECVQDMDHENMFWYRQDPGLGLRLIYFSYDVKMKEKGDIPEGYSVSREKKERFSLILESASTNQTSMYLCASSLLMDARGKLFFGSGTQLSVL.

This chain uses TRBV7-3 with TRBJ2-2; 8 bases are a match to TRBD2. CDR1 SGHTA and CDR2 FQGTGA come from the germline V gene. The ends lost 0 bases at V and 4 bases at J; junction bases unmatched: 1. The CDR3 covers 15 residues. The CDR3 DNA reads as TGTGCCAGCAGCTTAACGAGCGGGAGCACCGGGGAGCTGTTTTTT. Protein: CASSLTSGSTGELFF.

V and J are TRBV10-3 and TRBJ1-2; 10 bases are shared with TRBD1. The ends lost 9 bases at V and 8 bases at J; junction bases unmatched: 9. The CDR3 totals 13 residues. Germline V gene data show CDR1 as ENHRY and CDR2 as SYGVKD. The chain's CDR3 is CAMAGTGDSGYTF. The CDR3 coding sequence is TGTGCCATGGCCGGGACAGGGGATAGCGGCTACACCTTC.

The CDR3 nucleotides read TGTGCCAGCAGCTTAGTTGCAGACACTAACTATGGCTACACCTTC. Translating it yields CASSLVADTNYGYTF. The V gene is TRBV7-2, the J gene TRBJ1-2; no clear D gene. V gave up 1 base and J gave up 0 bases, with 9 bases separating them. The length of the CDR3 is 15 residues. The germline gives CDR1 SGHTA, CDR2 FQGNSA.

This clone appeared a few times. The V call is TRBV7-2, the J call TRBJ1-2; no clear D. Deletions cut 0 bases from V and 13 bases from J, with 18 bases between. The CDR3 is 14 amino acids. Germline CDR1 and CDR2: SGHTA and FQGNSA. In nucleotides, the CDR3 is TGTGCCAGCAGCTTAGCTTGGCAGGTGGGTCTCGTCACCTTC. Encoded protein: CASSLAWQVGLVTF.

The chain combines TRBV18 with TRBJ1-3; 7 positions agree with TRBD1. Germline V gives CDR1 KGHSH, CDR2 LQKENI. The CDR3 has 15 residues. Trimming at V came to 1 base and at J to 8 bases, leaving 8 bases not matched to a gene. The CDR3 sequence is CASSPLGQDLDTIYF. Written as DNA, the CDR3 is TGTGCCAGCTCACCACTTGGACAGGATTTGGACACCATATATTTT.

The chain uses TRBV3-1 (or the pseudogene TRBV3-2) and TRBJ2-7; TRBD2 might be the D (5 bases). The CDR3 extends over 14 amino acids. Trimming removed 0 bases from V and 2 bases from J, with 8 bases in between. Germline V gives CDR1 LGHDT, CDR2 YNNKEL (reference sequence). The CDR3 nucleotides read TGTGCCAGCAGCCAAGATTTGACTACCTACGAGCAGTACTTC. It encodes CASSQDLTTYEQYF.

This chain links TRBV6-2 or TRBV6-3 with TRBJ1-1; weak D call: TRBD1 (5 bases). Germline V CDR1 and CDR2: MNHEY, SVGEGT. The V gene lost 0 bases and the J gene lost 4 bases, with 15 bases spanning the gap. This CDR3 has 16 residues. CDR3 in DNA: TGTGCCAGCAGTTACTCGAGGGGAGGGTCGCCCACTGAAGCTTTCTTT. Protein product: CASSYSRGGSPTEAFF.

V and J are TRBV11-2 and TRBJ1-4; D not resolved. Trimming removed 1 base from V and 0 bases from J, with 9 bases in between. The CDR3 has 16 amino acids. Germline V lookup: CDR1 SGHAT, CDR2 FQNNGV. The CDR3 nucleotides are TGTGCCAGCAGCTTAGGTGCGGTCTCAACTAATGAAAAACTGTTTTTT. Translating gives CASSLGAVSTNEKLFF.

The rearrangement links TRBV27 to TRBJ1-1; 9 nucleotides match TRBD1. Germline V CDR1 and CDR2: MNHEY, SMNVEV (reference sequence). The CDR3 runs to 14 residues. J was trimmed by 5 bases and V by 6 bases; bases with no gene match: 7. Here the CDR3 reads CASRVQGAWTEAFF. The CDR3 DNA reads TGTGCCAGCAGAGTACAGGGGGCCTGGACTGAAGCTTTCTTT.

The chain's CDR3 is CAIARQGGKNIQYF. The CDR3 region has the DNA TGTGCCATCGCGAGACAGGGGGGCAAAAACATTCAGTACTTC. The rearrangement joins TRBV10-3 to TRBJ2-4, with TRBD1 matching 9 bases. Germline loops: CDR1 ENHRY, CDR2 SYGVKD. The trim removed 8 bases at V and 3 bases at J, leaving 5 bases unmatched. The CDR3 runs 14 residues.

The CDR3 DNA sequence: TGTGCCAGCAGTGAGGACAGAGGCGTCAATGAGCAGTTCTTC. Protein sequence: CASSEDRGVNEQFF. This chain links TRBV2 with TRBJ2-1; D may be TRBD1 (6 bases). V was cut by 3 bases and J by 6 bases, with 12 bases left in between. The germline V gene encodes CDR1 SNHLY and CDR2 FYNNEI. CDR3 length equals 14 residues. Filled out from reference TRBV2 and TRBJ2-1, the complete variable domain reads EPEVTQTPSHQVTQMGQEVILRCVPISNHLYFYWYRQILGQKVEFLVSFYNNEISEKSEIFDDQFSVERPDGSNFTLKIRSTKLEDSAMYFCASSEDRGVNEQFFGPGTRLTVL.

V is TRBV3-1 (or the pseudogene TRBV3-2) and J is TRBJ1-6; 8 bases are shared with TRBD1. This CDR3 has 20 residues. Trimming took 4 bases from V and 5 from J; bases not matched to a gene: 19. From germline, CDR1 is LGHDT and CDR2 YNNKEL (reference sequence). CDR3 bases: TGTGCCAGCAGCCCTGGGGGGCAGGGGGCATTCCTTTTCCATAATTCACCCCTCCACTTT. Residues: CASSPGGQGAFLFHNSPLHF.

The chain carries TRBV4-1 and TRBJ1-6; TRBD1 agrees at 8 bases. This CDR3 has 15 residues. V gave up 3 bases and J gave up 4 bases; unmatched junction bases: 2. Germline assignment: CDR1 MGHRA and CDR2 YSYEKL. The DNA for the CDR3 is TGCGCCAGCAGCCAGCAGGGGGCTTATAATTCACCCCTCCACTTT. It translates to CASSQQGAYNSPLHF.

The sample holds one count of this clone. This rearrangement joins TRBV19 to TRBJ2-7; 8 nucleotides align to TRBD1. Germline lookup yields CDR1 LNHDA and CDR2 SQIVND (reference sequence). Trimming cost V 5 bases and J 3 bases; bases outside gene matches: 3. This CDR3 is built from 13 residues. The chain's CDR3 is CASSPTGVYEQYF. The CDR3 nucleotides are TGTGCCAGTAGTCCGACAGGGGTCTACGAGCAGTACTTC. Full variable domain (rest looked up from reference TRBV19 and TRBJ2-7): DGGITQSPKYLFRKEGQNVTLSCEQNLNHDAMYWYRQDPGQGLRLIYYSQIVNDFQKGDIAEGYSVSREKKESFPLTVTSAQKNPTAFYLCASSPTGVYEQYFGPGTRLTVT.

The chain carries TRBV28 and TRBJ2-6; D is ambiguous. This CDR3 spans 14 amino acids. In germline, CDR1 is MDHEN, CDR2 SYDVKM. V dropped 2 bases and J dropped 8 bases, with 10 bases sitting between them. The CDR3 DNA reads TGTGCCAGCAGTTTACCGCCCGCGACCAACGTCCTGACTTTC. Its translation: CASSLPPATNVLTF.

J is TRBJ2-2 and V is TRBV24-1; possible D gene TRBD1, 5 bases. V lost 1 base, J lost 10 bases, and 9 bases lay in between. The CDR3 is 13 residues long. Per the germline V gene, CDR1 is KGHDR and CDR2 is SFDVKD. CDR3 protein: CATSDLGAVELFF. CDR3 DNA sequence: TGTGCCACCAGTGATTTAGGGGCCGTGGAGCTGTTTTTT.

The chain is built from TRBV28 and TRBJ2-7; a possible D gene is TRBD2 (6 bases). Germline-derived CDR1 and CDR2 are MDHEN and SYDVKM. This CDR3 is 14 amino acids long. The V end was cut by 5 bases, the J end by 4 bases, with 15 bases between. CDR3 residues: CASSPSGERYEQYF. In nucleotides, the CDR3 is TGTGCCAGCAGTCCGTCGGGGGAGAGGTACGAGCAGTACTTC.

This chain links TRBV7-2 with TRBJ1-3; D unclear. Trimming shortened V by 1 base and J by 0 bases, and 13 bases separated the two germline ends. Germline CDR1 SGHTA, CDR2 FQGNSA. This CDR3 is built from 17 residues. The CDR3: CASSLDSRTPSGNTIYF. The CDR3 bases are TGTGCCAGCAGCTTAGACAGCAGGACTCCCTCTGGAAACACCATATATTTT.

The chain carries TRBV7-8 and TRBJ2-7, with 8 bases lining up with TRBD1. V was clipped by 4 bases and J by 4 bases; unmatched bases: 6. The CDR3 contains 14 residues. Germline V CDR1 and CDR2: SGHVS, FQNEAQ. CDR3 coding DNA: TGTGCCAGCAGCTCCTGGGACAGGCCTTACGAGCAGTACTTC. Translating gives CASSSWDRPYEQYF.

This clone has only one observation. The chain joins TRBV5-1 to TRBJ2-3; 7 nucleotides align to TRBD2. This CDR3 spans 16 amino acids. Trimming cost V 0 bases and J 4 bases; bases outside gene matches: 8. CDR1 and CDR2 from the germline V gene are SGHRS and YFSETQ. CDR3 coding DNA: TGCGCCAGCAGCTTGGCGGCTAGCGGACGGGCAGATACGCAGTATTTT. This gives the protein CASSLAASGRADTQYF.

The chain has TRBV28 and TRBJ2-1; 7 bases map to TRBD1. The V segment lost 8 bases and the J segment 6 bases; nucleotides outside the gene matches: 10. The germline V gene has CDR1 MDHEN and CDR2 SYDVKM. The CDR3 totals 14 residues. The CDR3 region has the DNA TGTGCCAGCCTCCAAGGGGGCGCGGTCAATGAGCAGTTCTTC. As protein: CASLQGGAVNEQFF. The variable domain in full, completed from reference TRBV28 and TRBJ2-1, reads DVKVTQSSRYLVKRTGEKVFLECVQDMDHENMFWYRQDPGLGLRLIYFSYDVKMKEKGDIPEGYSVSREKKERFSLILESASTNQTSMYLCASLQGGAVNEQFFGPGTRLTVL.

The genes are TRBV28 and TRBJ2-7, with 7 positions matching TRBD1. CDR3 length: 12 residues. CDR1 and CDR2 from the germline V gene are MDHEN and SYDVKM. With 4 bases clipped from V and 10 bases from J, the junction kept 7 bases outside the gene matches. The CDR3 region is CASSSLGQRQYF. The CDR3, as DNA: TGTGCCAGCAGTTCCCTGGGACAGCGCCAGTACTTC.

In this sample, this clone turned up once. This chain links TRBV19 with TRBJ2-7; 10 bases align to TRBD2. CDR1 LNHDA and CDR2 SQIVND come from the germline V gene (reference sequence). The CDR3 has 16 residues. The V segment lost 1 base and the J segment 3 bases; nucleotides outside the gene matches: 6. The CDR3 region is CASSIVTASGSYEQYF. The CDR3 DNA follows: TGTGCCAGTAGTATAGTGACGGCTAGCGGGAGCTACGAGCAGTACTTC. The full variable domain, in which reference TRBV19 and TRBJ2-7 provide the parts outside the CDR3, is DGGITQSPKYLFRKEGQNVTLSCEQNLNHDAMYWYRQDPGQGLRLIYYSQIVNDFQKGDIAEGYSVSREKKESFPLTVTSAQKNPTAFYLCASSIVTASGSYEQYFGPGTRLTVT.